The rows below give T cell receptor beta chains drawn from one sample of a study of blood T cell repertoires in COVID-19. Here immunoSEQ multiplex PCR was the method, and the copy in TCRdb shows in-frame clones only, minus some. The data show about 65,000 clones, approximately 75% seen once. The material sequenced was peripheral blood. These receptors were obtained from a man older than 75 with acute or convalescent COVID-19. CDR3s include the opening cysteine and the closing phenylalanine or tryptophan. The order of the fields is D gene, V gene, J gene, clone size, CDR3 DNA, CDR3 protein. A D gene is named only where the DNA matches it firmly. Size is omitted from some rows. Given values are once, few, many or a class for expanded clones.

d_gene: .; v_gene: TRBV2; j_gene: TRBJ1-4; abundance: few; CDR3nt: TGTGCCAGCAGTAGAACAGGGACCCCGGGCGGGTACCTAAATGAAAAACTGTTTTTT; CDR3aa: CASSRTGTPGGYLNEKLFF
d_gene: TRBD1; v_gene: TRBV30; j_gene: TRBJ1-2; abundance: .; CDR3nt: TGTGCCTGGATCCGGGACAGGGTCGGTGGCTACACCTTC; CDR3aa: CAWIRDRVGGYTF
d_gene: .; v_gene: TRBV3-1/TRBV3-2; j_gene: TRBJ1-2; abundance: .; CDR3nt: TGTGCCAGCAGCCAGGGGCAGCAAAGGAACTATGGCTACACCTTC; CDR3aa: CASSQGQQRNYGYTF
d_gene: TRBD1; v_gene: TRBV7-9; j_gene: TRBJ1-1; abundance: once; CDR3nt: TGTGCCAGCAGCCCCTCGACAGGGGGCAACACTGAAGCTTTCTTT; CDR3aa: CASSPSTGGNTEAFF
d_gene: .; v_gene: TRBV5-5; j_gene: TRBJ1-5; abundance: .; CDR3nt: TGTGCCAGCAGCTTGGTAGCCAGAACCAATCAGCCCCAGCATTTT; CDR3aa: CASSLVARTNQPQHF
d_gene: .; v_gene: TRBV29-1; j_gene: TRBJ1-1; abundance: .; CDR3nt: TGCAGCGTTGGGCAGGGATGGAACACTGAAGCTTTCTTT; CDR3aa: CSVGQGWNTEAFF
d_gene: .; v_gene: TRBV15; j_gene: TRBJ1-2; abundance: .; CDR3nt: TGTGCCACCAGCGGAGAACAGGGCCCTTGGGGCTACACCTTC; CDR3aa: CATSGEQGPWGYTF
d_gene: .; v_gene: TRBV11-2; j_gene: TRBJ1-1; abundance: .; CDR3nt: TGTGCCAGCAGCTTATCATCAGGAACTGAAGCTTTCTTT; CDR3aa: CASSLSSGTEAFF
d_gene: .; v_gene: TRBV3-1/TRBV3-2; j_gene: TRBJ1-1; abundance: .; CDR3nt: TGTGCCAGCAGCCAAGAGAGGAGGACTGAAGCTTTCTTT; CDR3aa: CASSQERRTEAFF
d_gene: TRBD1; v_gene: TRBV5-6; j_gene: TRBJ1-4; abundance: .; CDR3nt: TGTGCCAGCAGCTCACAGGGGTTTGAATTTAATGAAAAACTGTTTTTT; CDR3aa: CASSSQGFEFNEKLFF
d_gene: .; v_gene: TRBV2; j_gene: TRBJ1-5; abundance: .; CDR3nt: TGTGCCAGCACCAGACAGAGCAATCAGCCCCAGCATTTT; CDR3aa: CASTRQSNQPQHF
d_gene: .; v_gene: TRBV3-1/TRBV3-2; j_gene: TRBJ1-1; abundance: .; CDR3nt: TGTGCCAGCAGCCCGACGAGGAGGGGAAACACTGAAGCTTTCTTT; CDR3aa: CASSPTRRGNTEAFF
d_gene: .; v_gene: TRBV28; j_gene: TRBJ2-6; abundance: .; CDR3nt: TGTGCCAGCGGGTCCGCTGGGCTCTTTGGGGCCAACGTCCTGACTTTC; CDR3aa: CASGSAGLFGANVLTF
d_gene: .; v_gene: TRBV5-1; j_gene: TRBJ2-7; abundance: .; CDR3nt: TGCGCCAGCAGCTTGAACGTCGGACGCGGGTCGGGTGAGCAGTACTTC; CDR3aa: CASSLNVGRGSGEQYF
d_gene: TRBD2; v_gene: TRBV3-1/TRBV3-2; j_gene: TRBJ2-5; abundance: .; CDR3nt: TGTGCCAGCAGCCAAGATTGGGGGGGGGTAGAGACCCAGTACTTC; CDR3aa: CASSQDWGGVETQYF
d_gene: TRBD2; v_gene: TRBV6-5; j_gene: TRBJ2-1; abundance: .; CDR3nt: TGTGCCAGCAGTTACTCGAGTAGCGGGGGCGGGAATGAGCAGTTCTTC; CDR3aa: CASSYSSSGGGNEQFF
d_gene: .; v_gene: TRBV7-2; j_gene: TRBJ2-7; abundance: .; CDR3nt: TGTGCCAGCAGCTCCTCTAGCGCTGCTTCCTACGAGCAGTACTTC; CDR3aa: CASSSSSAASYEQYF
d_gene: .; v_gene: TRBV24-1; j_gene: TRBJ1-3; abundance: .; CDR3nt: TGTGCCACCAGTGATACCGACATGCTACGCGGAAACACCATATATTTT; CDR3aa: CATSDTDMLRGNTIYF
d_gene: .; v_gene: TRBV28; j_gene: TRBJ1-6; abundance: .; CDR3nt: TGTGCCAGCAGTTTATTTCGCGGGTCTCCCACCCTCCACTTT; CDR3aa: CASSLFRGSPTLHF
d_gene: TRBD1; v_gene: TRBV9; j_gene: TRBJ2-1; abundance: .; CDR3nt: TGTGCCAGCAGCGGGCCTCCGGGACAGATAATTAACAATGAGCAGTTCTTC; CDR3aa: CASSGPPGQIINNEQFF
d_gene: TRBD2; v_gene: TRBV18; j_gene: TRBJ2-7; abundance: .; CDR3nt: TGTGCCAGCCACGTGGAGGGAGGGTACGAGCAGTACTTC; CDR3aa: CASHVEGGYEQYF
d_gene: TRBD1; v_gene: TRBV11-3; j_gene: TRBJ1-1; abundance: .; CDR3nt: TGTGCCAGCAGCTTAGGGGCACAGGGGGGCACTGAAGCTTTCTTT; CDR3aa: CASSLGAQGGTEAFF
d_gene: .; v_gene: TRBV11-2; j_gene: TRBJ1-1; abundance: .; CDR3nt: TGTGCCAGCAGCCGAAGCGGGGGGGACGGCACTGAAGCTTTCTTT; CDR3aa: CASSRSGGDGTEAFF
d_gene: TRBD2; v_gene: TRBV18; j_gene: TRBJ2-5; abundance: .; CDR3nt: TGTGCCAGCTCACCGGTTAGCGGGGGGCCTACCCAAGAGACCCAGTACTTC; CDR3aa: CASSPVSGGPTQETQYF
d_gene: .; v_gene: TRBV10-3; j_gene: TRBJ1-2; abundance: .; CDR3nt: TGTGCCATCAGTGAGTCGGCAGGTGCGTTCGATGGCTACACCTTC; CDR3aa: CAISESAGAFDGYTF
d_gene: .; v_gene: TRBV19; j_gene: TRBJ1-6; abundance: .; CDR3nt: TGTGCCAGTATGGACGTCAGGGATAATTCACCCCTCCACTTT; CDR3aa: CASMDVRDNSPLHF
d_gene: .; v_gene: TRBV5-8; j_gene: TRBJ1-4; abundance: .; CDR3nt: TGTGCCAGCAGCGTGGGAGCGACGATTCGGGAAAAACTGTTTTTT; CDR3aa: CASSVGATIREKLFF
d_gene: .; v_gene: TRBV5-1; j_gene: TRBJ2-3; abundance: few; CDR3nt: TGCGCCAGCAGCTTAGGTCAGGGGACGCAGTATTTT; CDR3aa: CASSLGQGTQYF
d_gene: .; v_gene: TRBV23-1; j_gene: TRBJ1-4; abundance: .; CDR3nt: TGCGCCAGCAGTCAAACCTTGAGGGAAACTAATGAAAAACTGTTTTTT; CDR3aa: CASSQTLRETNEKLFF
d_gene: TRBD1; v_gene: TRBV6-5; j_gene: TRBJ1-5; abundance: .; CDR3nt: TGTGCCAGCAGTTCCCTACAGGGGGGCAATCAGCCCCAGCATTTT; CDR3aa: CASSSLQGGNQPQHF
d_gene: .; v_gene: TRBV5-1; j_gene: TRBJ2-1; abundance: .; CDR3nt: TGCGCCAGCAGCTTGTCTCTAGCTGCCCACAATGAGCAGTTCTTC; CDR3aa: CASSLSLAAHNEQFF
d_gene: TRBD1; v_gene: TRBV6-5; j_gene: TRBJ1-1; abundance: .; CDR3nt: TGTGCCAGCAGTAATGGACAGGGATTACCTGAAGCTTTCTTT; CDR3aa: CASSNGQGLPEAFF
d_gene: .; v_gene: TRBV6-2/TRBV6-3; j_gene: TRBJ1-1; abundance: .; CDR3nt: TGTGCCAGCAGTTACTCTGTTGGAACCCGGGGAGCTTTCTTT; CDR3aa: CASSYSVGTRGAFF
d_gene: .; v_gene: TRBV12-3/TRBV12-4; j_gene: TRBJ1-2; abundance: .; CDR3nt: TGTGCCAGCAGTTTTGGGAGAGGGTATGGCTACACCTTC; CDR3aa: CASSFGRGYGYTF
d_gene: .; v_gene: TRBV18; j_gene: TRBJ1-5; abundance: .; CDR3nt: TGTGCCAGCTCACCGGAGGGCGGCTATAGCAATCAGCCCCAGCATTTT; CDR3aa: CASSPEGGYSNQPQHF
d_gene: TRBD1; v_gene: TRBV11-2; j_gene: TRBJ2-1; abundance: few; CDR3nt: TGTGCCAGCAGCTTCCGGACAGGGGACAATGAGCAGTTCTTC; CDR3aa: CASSFRTGDNEQFF
d_gene: .; v_gene: TRBV6-5; j_gene: TRBJ2-3; abundance: .; CDR3nt: TGTGCCAGCAGTTACTCAGCGACTAGCACAGATACGCAGTATTTT; CDR3aa: CASSYSATSTDTQYF
d_gene: TRBD1; v_gene: TRBV5-1; j_gene: TRBJ2-5; abundance: .; CDR3nt: TGCGCCAGCAGCTTGGTAGGACAGGGGTACCAAGAGACCCAGTACTTC; CDR3aa: CASSLVGQGYQETQYF
d_gene: .; v_gene: TRBV5-1; j_gene: TRBJ1-3; abundance: few; CDR3nt: TGCGCCAGCGGTGCAGGTTACTCTGGAAACACCATATATTTT; CDR3aa: CASGAGYSGNTIYF
d_gene: .; v_gene: TRBV7-9; j_gene: TRBJ2-5; abundance: .; CDR3nt: TGTGCCAGCAGCTTACATCAGGCCCCGGGGGAGACCCAGTACTTC; CDR3aa: CASSLHQAPGETQYF
d_gene: TRBD2; v_gene: TRBV5-1; j_gene: TRBJ2-1; abundance: .; CDR3nt: TGCGCCAGCAGCCCGGGGCCAGCGGGAAGCTACAATGAGCAGTTCTTC; CDR3aa: CASSPGPAGSYNEQFF
d_gene: .; v_gene: TRBV6-5; j_gene: TRBJ1-1; abundance: .; CDR3nt: TGTGCCAGCAGTTACCTCGGGGGGACTGAAGCTTTCTTT; CDR3aa: CASSYLGGTEAFF
d_gene: .; v_gene: TRBV12-3/TRBV12-4; j_gene: TRBJ1-1; abundance: .; CDR3nt: TGTGCCAGCAGTTCTGGACAACCCCACTTCTTT; CDR3aa: CASSSGQPHFF
d_gene: TRBD1; v_gene: TRBV7-9; j_gene: TRBJ2-1; abundance: few; CDR3nt: TGTGCCAGCAGTTCCAAAACAGGGGGCACCTACAATGAGCAGTTCTTC; CDR3aa: CASSSKTGGTYNEQFF
d_gene: TRBD1; v_gene: TRBV13; j_gene: TRBJ2-7; abundance: many; CDR3nt: TGTGCCAGCAGCCGGGACAGGGTGGGCGAGCAGTACTTC; CDR3aa: CASSRDRVGEQYF
d_gene: TRBD1; v_gene: TRBV19; j_gene: TRBJ1-1; abundance: .; CDR3nt: TGTGCCAGTAGTATAGCGGACAGGGGGCGAGGCACTGAAGCTTTCTTT; CDR3aa: CASSIADRGRGTEAFF
d_gene: .; v_gene: TRBV20-1; j_gene: TRBJ1-6; abundance: .; CDR3nt: TGCAGTGCTAGTTACGGGGGAGATAATTCACCCCTCCACTTT; CDR3aa: CSASYGGDNSPLHF
d_gene: .; v_gene: TRBV3-1/TRBV3-2; j_gene: TRBJ2-1; abundance: .; CDR3nt: TGTGCCAGCAGCCATACTACAGGGAGCTCCTACAATGAGCAGTTCTTC; CDR3aa: CASSHTTGSSYNEQFF
d_gene: TRBD2; v_gene: TRBV27; j_gene: TRBJ2-1; abundance: few; CDR3nt: TGTGCCAGCAGTGCCCAGCGGGGAAGCTCCTACAATGAGCAGTTCTTC; CDR3aa: CASSAQRGSSYNEQFF
d_gene: .; v_gene: TRBV5-4; j_gene: TRBJ2-7; abundance: .; CDR3nt: TGTGCCAGCAGCTGGGGGGGGCGGCTGGGCTCCTACGAGCAGTACTTC; CDR3aa: CASSWGGRLGSYEQYF
d_gene: .; v_gene: TRBV6-2/TRBV6-3; j_gene: TRBJ1-1; abundance: .; CDR3nt: TGTGCCAGCAGTTTCAGCGTGAACACTGAAGCTTTCTTT; CDR3aa: CASSFSVNTEAFF
d_gene: .; v_gene: TRBV9; j_gene: TRBJ2-2; abundance: .; CDR3nt: TGTGCCAGCAGCGTAGTTCCGCAGGGGCCGAACACCGGGGAGCTGTTTTTT; CDR3aa: CASSVVPQGPNTGELFF
d_gene: .; v_gene: TRBV7-8; j_gene: TRBJ1-3; abundance: .; CDR3nt: TGTGCCAGCAGCTTAACAAGCTCTGGAAACACCATATATTTT; CDR3aa: CASSLTSSGNTIYF
d_gene: TRBD1; v_gene: TRBV27; j_gene: TRBJ1-2; abundance: .; CDR3nt: TGTGCCAGCAGGGGGACAGAAGGCTATGGCTACACCTTC; CDR3aa: CASRGTEGYGYTF
d_gene: TRBD2; v_gene: TRBV7-2; j_gene: TRBJ2-3; abundance: .; CDR3nt: TGTGCCAGCAGCTCTGGACTAGCTGGAGATACGCAGTATTTT; CDR3aa: CASSSGLAGDTQYF